Listed below are T cell receptor beta chains from one sample, sequenced in a study of blood T cells in healthy people across ages. TCRdb re-called the 5' RACE reads with MiXCR, one entry per CDR3 protein. Found here are fewer than 1,200,000 distinct CDR3 sequences, approximately 26% of them singletons; the top ten hold less than 0.85%. These records were also assigned to another study, of T cells of mothers and their children.

Sequenced material: blood. The receptors originated from a girl aged 2-9 years in good health. Both conserved end residues are part of each CDR3. The D gene is left open where the match is weak. Only some rows state a clone size, as once, few, many or a class for expanded clones.

>17|TRBJ1-6|NA|NA|TRBV3-1
CASSARYRGPKNSPLHF
TGTGCCAGCAGCGCCCGTTACCGGGGGCCCAAGAATTCACCCCTCCACTTT
>15|TRBJ1-5|NA|few|TRBV2
CASSGLEGGGQPQHF
TGTGCCAGCAGTGGGTTGGAGGGGGGTGGGCAGCCCCAGCATTTT
>15|TRBJ1-6|TRBD1|NA|TRBV14
CASSPGQVYNSPLHF
TGTGCCAGCAGCCCTGGACAGGTCTATAATTCACCCCTCCACTTT
>12|TRBJ2-7|NA|NA|TRBV20-1
CSAGGEPHEQYF
TGCAGTGCTGGCGGGGAGCCGCACGAGCAGTACTTC
>14|TRBJ1-2|NA|NA|TRBV12-3/TRBV12-4
CASSLSPRDYGYTF
TGTGCCAGCAGTTTATCTCCTCGGGACTATGGCTACACCTTC
>16|TRBJ1-4|NA|few|TRBV10-3
CAISESGGPTNEKLFF
TGTGCCATCAGTGAGTCTGGCGGCCCAACTAATGAAAAACTGTTTTTT
>16|TRBJ2-7|NA|NA|TRBV7-8
CASSLIYGGESYEQYF
TGTGCCAGCAGCTTAATCTACGGCGGGGAGAGCTACGAGCAGTACTTC
>11|TRBJ1-4|NA|NA|TRBV29-1
CSVASGEKLFF
TGCAGCGTTGCTTCGGGAGAAAAACTGTTTTTT
>13|TRBJ1-1|NA|NA|TRBV7-9
CASSLAPMGEAFF
TGTGCCAGCAGCTTAGCGCCAATGGGGGAAGCTTTCTTT
>17|TRBJ2-1|TRBD1|few|TRBV14
CASSLRTMDREFNEQFF
TGTGCCAGCAGCCTCAGGACTATGGACAGGGAATTCAATGAGCAGTTCTTC
>12|TRBJ2-7|TRBD1|NA|TRBV6-1
CASRDDRDEQYF
TGTGCCAGCAGGGATGACAGGGACGAGCAGTACTTC
>17|TRBJ2-4|NA|NA|TRBV7-9
CASSSRVSGRAKNIQYF
TGTGCCAGCAGCTCCAGGGTATCGGGTAGAGCCAAAAACATTCAGTACTTC
>16|TRBJ2-2|TRBD2|NA|TRBV7-3
CASSPSGTSDTGELFF
TGTGCCAGCAGCCCATCCGGGACTAGCGACACCGGGGAGCTGTTTTTT
>12|TRBJ1-2|NA|few|TRBV28
CASGASGRVYTF
TGTGCCAGCGGGGCCAGCGGCAGAGTCTACACCTTC
>15|TRBJ2-2|NA|NA|TRBV25-1
CASRTEGGHTGELFF
TGTGCCAGCAGGACCGAGGGGGGCCACACCGGGGAGCTGTTTTTT
>13|TRBJ1-5|TRBD1|NA|TRBV19
CASQGQGLQPQHF
TGTGCCAGTCAGGGACAGGGTCTCCAGCCCCAGCATTTT
>14|TRBJ2-2|NA|NA|TRBV7-9
CASSLAPGYGELFF
TGTGCCAGCAGCTTAGCGCCGGGGTACGGGGAGCTGTTTTTT
>16|TRBJ1-4|TRBD1|few|TRBV28
CASSRGEGATNEKLFF
TGTGCCAGCAGTCGCGGCGAGGGGGCCACTAATGAAAAACTGTTTTTT
>19|TRBJ2-1|NA|NA|TRBV2
CASSAPTGPRGSSYNEQFF
TGTGCCAGCAGTGCGCCGACAGGGCCCCGGGGGAGCTCCTACAATGAGCAGTTCTTC
>15|TRBJ2-7|TRBD2|once|TRBV12-3/TRBV12-4
CASTLGASGKYEQYF
TGTGCCAGCACCCTTGGGGCTAGCGGGAAGTACGAGCAGTACTTC
>16|TRBJ2-1|NA|NA|TRBV24-1
CATSDLETGLYNEQFF
TGTGCCACCAGTGATTTGGAGACAGGTCTCTACAATGAGCAGTTCTTC
>15|TRBJ2-5|NA|NA|TRBV7-9
CASSLELGIEETQYF
TGTGCCAGCAGCTTAGAGTTGGGTATCGAAGAGACCCAGTACTTC
>12|TRBJ2-2|NA|NA|TRBV7-9
CASSSRRRELFF
TGTGCCAGCAGCTCCCGACGCCGGGAGCTGTTTTTT
>12|TRBJ2-7|NA|NA|TRBV2
CASIPNTWEQYF
TGTGCCAGCATCCCTAATACTTGGGAGCAGTACTTC
>17|TRBJ2-3|NA|NA|TRBV2
CASSHLQGQSFTDTQYF
TGTGCCAGCAGTCATCTACAGGGTCAAAGTTTCACAGATACGCAGTATTTT
>14|TRBJ2-7|NA|NA|TRBV20-1
CSAQRRDSSYEQYF
TGCAGTGCCCAGAGGCGGGATTCCTCCTACGAGCAGTACTTC
>15|TRBJ2-1|NA|NA|TRBV4-3
CASSHTRGPYNEQFF
TGCGCCAGCAGCCATACTCGGGGGCCCTACAATGAGCAGTTCTTC
>13|TRBJ2-1|NA|many|TRBV5-1
CASSSLAYNEQFF
TGTGCCAGCAGCTCGCTAGCCTACAATGAGCAGTTCTTC
>15|TRBJ2-2|NA|NA|TRBV6-5
CASSPYPGVTGELFF
TGTGCCAGCAGTCCCTACCCGGGGGTCACCGGGGAGCTGTTTTTT
>18|TRBJ2-3|TRBD1|few|TRBV18
CASSPSGGLTPSTDTQYF
TGTGCCAGCTCACCTTCAGGGGGCTTGACTCCTAGCACAGATACGCAGTATTTT
>15|TRBJ2-3|TRBD2|NA|TRBV9
CASSADGGDTDMQYF
TGTGCCAGCAGCGCCGACGGGGGGGACACAGATATGCAGTATTTT
>16|TRBJ2-2|TRBD1|NA|TRBV7-8
CASSKRGQGRTGELFF
TGTGCCAGCAGCAAAAGGGGACAGGGGAGAACCGGGGAGCTGTTTTTT
>14|TRBJ2-5|NA|NA|TRBV5-1
CASSLDIGDETQYF
TGCGCCAGCAGCTTGGATATCGGGGACGAGACCCAGTACTTC
>14|TRBJ1-4|NA|NA|TRBV7-2
CASSSGQMGEKLFF
TGTGCCAGCAGCTCAGGACAGATGGGTGAAAAACTGTTTTTT